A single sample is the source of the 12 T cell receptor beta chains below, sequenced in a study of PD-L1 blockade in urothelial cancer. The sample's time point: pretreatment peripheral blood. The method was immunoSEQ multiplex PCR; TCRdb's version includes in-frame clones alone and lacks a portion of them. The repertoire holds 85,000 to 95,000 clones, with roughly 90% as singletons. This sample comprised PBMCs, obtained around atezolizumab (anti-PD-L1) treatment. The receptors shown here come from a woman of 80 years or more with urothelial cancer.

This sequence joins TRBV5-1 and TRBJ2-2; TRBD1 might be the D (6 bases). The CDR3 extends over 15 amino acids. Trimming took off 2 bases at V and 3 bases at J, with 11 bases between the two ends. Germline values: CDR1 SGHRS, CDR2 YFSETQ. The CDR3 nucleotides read TGCGCCAGCAGCTTTAGGCAGGGGTACACCGGGGAGCTGTTTTTT. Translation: CASSFRQGYTGELFF.

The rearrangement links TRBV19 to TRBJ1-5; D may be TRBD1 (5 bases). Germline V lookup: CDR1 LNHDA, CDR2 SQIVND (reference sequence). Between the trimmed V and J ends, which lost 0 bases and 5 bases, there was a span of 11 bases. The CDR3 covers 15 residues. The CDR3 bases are TGTGCCAGTAGTATAGATCCAGGGTCTCATCAGCCCCAGCATTTT. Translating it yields CASSIDPGSHQPQHF.

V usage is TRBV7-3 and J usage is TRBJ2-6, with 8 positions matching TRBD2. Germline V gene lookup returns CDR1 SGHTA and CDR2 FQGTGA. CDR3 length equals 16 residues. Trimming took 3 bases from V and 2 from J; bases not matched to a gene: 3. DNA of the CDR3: TGTGCCAGCAGCTTCCGGACTAGCCCTGGGGCCAACGTCCTGACTTTC. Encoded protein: CASSFRTSPGANVLTF.

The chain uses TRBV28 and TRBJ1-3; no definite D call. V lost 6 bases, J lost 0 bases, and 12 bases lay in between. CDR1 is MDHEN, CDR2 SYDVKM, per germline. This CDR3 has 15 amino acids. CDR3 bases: TGTGCCAGCAGCCGCGACACGATCTCTGGAAACACCATATATTTT. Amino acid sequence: CASSRDTISGNTIYF.

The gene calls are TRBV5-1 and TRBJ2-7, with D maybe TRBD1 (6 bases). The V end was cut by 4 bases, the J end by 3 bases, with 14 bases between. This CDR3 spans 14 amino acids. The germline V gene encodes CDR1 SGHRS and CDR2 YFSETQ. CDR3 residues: CASSLGQGHYEQYF. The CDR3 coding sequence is TGCGCCAGCAGCCTCGGTCAGGGGCACTACGAGCAGTACTTC.

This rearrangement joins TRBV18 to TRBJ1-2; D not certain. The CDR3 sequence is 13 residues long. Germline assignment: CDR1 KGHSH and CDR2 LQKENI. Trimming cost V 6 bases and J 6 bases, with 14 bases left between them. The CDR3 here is CASSLGRVDGYTF. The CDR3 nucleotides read TGTGCCAGCTCCCTTGGGAGGGTCGATGGCTACACCTTC.

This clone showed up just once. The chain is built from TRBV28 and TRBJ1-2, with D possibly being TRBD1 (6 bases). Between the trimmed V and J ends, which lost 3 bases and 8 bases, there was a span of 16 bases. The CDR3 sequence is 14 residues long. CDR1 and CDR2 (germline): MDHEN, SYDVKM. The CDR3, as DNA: TGTGCCAGCAGTTTCATAGGGAGGGGGTCGGGCTACACCTTC. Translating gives CASSFIGRGSGYTF.

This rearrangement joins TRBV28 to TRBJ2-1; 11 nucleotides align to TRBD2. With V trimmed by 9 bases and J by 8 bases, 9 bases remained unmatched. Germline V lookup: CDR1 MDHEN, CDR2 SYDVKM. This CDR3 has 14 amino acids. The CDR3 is CASDDSGRAYEQFF. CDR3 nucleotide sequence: TGTGCCAGTGATGATAGCGGGAGGGCGTATGAGCAGTTCTTC.

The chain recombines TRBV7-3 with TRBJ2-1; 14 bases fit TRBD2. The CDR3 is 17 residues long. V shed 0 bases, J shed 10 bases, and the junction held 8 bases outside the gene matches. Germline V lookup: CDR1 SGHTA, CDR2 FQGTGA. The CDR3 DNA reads TGTGCCAGCAGCTTAACGGGGGGACTAGCGGGAGTAGAGGAGCAGTTCTTC. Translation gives CASSLTGGLAGVEEQFF.

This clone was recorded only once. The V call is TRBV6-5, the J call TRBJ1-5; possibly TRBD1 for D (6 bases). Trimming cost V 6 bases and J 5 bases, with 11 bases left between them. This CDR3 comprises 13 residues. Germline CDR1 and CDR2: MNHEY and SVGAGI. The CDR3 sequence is CASSNNRDQPQHF. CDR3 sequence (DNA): TGTGCCAGCAGCAATAACAGGGATCAGCCCCAGCATTTT.

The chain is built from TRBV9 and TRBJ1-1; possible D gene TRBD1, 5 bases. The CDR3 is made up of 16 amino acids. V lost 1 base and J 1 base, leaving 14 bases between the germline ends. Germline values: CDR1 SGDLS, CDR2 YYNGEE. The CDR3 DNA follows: TGTGCCAGCAGCGTAACGTCCGGACACCCGAACACTGAAGCTTTCTTT. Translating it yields CASSVTSGHPNTEAFF.

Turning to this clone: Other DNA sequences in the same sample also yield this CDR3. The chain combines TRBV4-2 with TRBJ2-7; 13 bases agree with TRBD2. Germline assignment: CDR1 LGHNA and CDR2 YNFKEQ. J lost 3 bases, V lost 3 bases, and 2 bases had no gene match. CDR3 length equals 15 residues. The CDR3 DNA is TGTGCCAGCAGCCAGGGGACTAGCGGGAACTACGAGCAGTACTTC. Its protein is CASSQGTSGNYEQYF.